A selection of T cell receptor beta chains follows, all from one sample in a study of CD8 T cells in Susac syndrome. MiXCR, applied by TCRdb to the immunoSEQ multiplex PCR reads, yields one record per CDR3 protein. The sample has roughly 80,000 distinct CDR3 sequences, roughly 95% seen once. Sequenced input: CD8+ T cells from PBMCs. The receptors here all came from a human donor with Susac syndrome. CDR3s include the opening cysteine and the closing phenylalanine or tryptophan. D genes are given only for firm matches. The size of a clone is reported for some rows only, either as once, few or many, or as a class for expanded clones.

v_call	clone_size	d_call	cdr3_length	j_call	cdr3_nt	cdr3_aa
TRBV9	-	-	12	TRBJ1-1	TGTGCCAGCATCCCGCTGAACACTGAAGCTTTCTTT	CASIPLNTEAFF
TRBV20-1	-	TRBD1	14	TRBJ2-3	TGCAGTGCAGGGGGACAGGGGGAATCAGATACGCAGTATTTT	CSAGGQGESDTQYF
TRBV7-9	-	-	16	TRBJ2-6	TGTGCCAGCAGCGGACCAGCAGGGGCTGGGGCCAACGTCCTGACTTTC	CASSGPAGAGANVLTF
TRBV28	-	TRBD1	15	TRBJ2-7	TGTGCCAGCAGTCCCGGGACAGGGGCAGAATACGAGCAGTACTTC	CASSPGTGAEYEQYF
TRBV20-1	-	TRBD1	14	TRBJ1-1	TGCAGTGCAGGACAGGGGGCTCGGGGCACTGAAGCTTTCTTT	CSAGQGARGTEAFF
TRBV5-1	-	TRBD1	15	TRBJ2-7	TGCGCCAGCAGCTACCGACAGGGAACGGGGTACGAGCAGTACTTC	CASSYRQGTGYEQYF
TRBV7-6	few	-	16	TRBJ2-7	TGTGCCAGCAGCGCGCCAGGTGGGAACAGGGTCTACGAGCAGTACTTC	CASSAPGGNRVYEQYF
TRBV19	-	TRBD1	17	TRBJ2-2	TGTGCCAGTAGTATAGATTGGCAGGGGGCGAACACCGGGGAGCTGTTTTTT	CASSIDWQGANTGELFF
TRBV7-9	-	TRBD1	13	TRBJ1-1	TGTGCCAGCAGAAAGGACAGGGACGGAGAAGCTTTCTTT	CASRKDRDGEAFF
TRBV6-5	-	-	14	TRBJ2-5	TGTGCCAGCAGTTACTCTTCAGGGCAGGAGACCCAGTACTTC	CASSYSSGQETQYF
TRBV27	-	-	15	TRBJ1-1	TGTGCCAGCAGTTCACCGGGGGGCGACAACACTGAAGCTTTCTTT	CASSSPGGDNTEAFF
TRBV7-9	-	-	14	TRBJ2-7	TGTGCCAGCAGCCCCCGGGACACCTACTACGAGCAGTACTTC	CASSPRDTYYEQYF
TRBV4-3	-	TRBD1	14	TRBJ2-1	TGCGCCAGCTCCGGGACAGGAATCTACAATGAGCAGTTCTTC	CASSGTGIYNEQFF
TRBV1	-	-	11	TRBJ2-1	TGCACCAGCACCGCGGGGAATGAGCAGTTCTTC	CTSTAGNEQFF
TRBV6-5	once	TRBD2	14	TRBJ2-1	TGTGCCAGCAGTTTCGGCGGGGGGGCCGGTGAGCAGTTCTTC	CASSFGGGAGEQFF
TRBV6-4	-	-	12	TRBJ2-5	TGTGCCAGCAGTGAAAAAGGGGAGACCCAGTACTTC	CASSEKGETQYF
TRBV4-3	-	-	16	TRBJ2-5	TGCGCCAGCAGCCAAGCCCCGACTGGGTTAGGGGAGACCCAGTACTTC	CASSQAPTGLGETQYF
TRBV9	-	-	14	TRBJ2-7	TGTGCCAGCAGCGGCGACGGAACCGCCTACGAGCAGTACTTC	CASSGDGTAYEQYF
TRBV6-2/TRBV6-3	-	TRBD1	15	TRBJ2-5	TGTGCCAGCAGTCCGGACAGGGGGGGGCAAGAGACCCAGTACTTC	CASSPDRGGQETQYF
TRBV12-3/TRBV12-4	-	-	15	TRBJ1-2	TGTGCCAGCAGACCAGCCCCGGGACGCCTCAATGGCTACACCTTC	CASRPAPGRLNGYTF
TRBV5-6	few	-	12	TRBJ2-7	TGTGCCAGCGCCAACCCGGGCCGCGAGCAGTACTTC	CASANPGREQYF
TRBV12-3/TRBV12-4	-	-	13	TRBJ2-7	TGTGCCAGCAGTCAACGACTTGCCTACGAGCAGTACTTC	CASSQRLAYEQYF
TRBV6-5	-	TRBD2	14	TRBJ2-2	TGTGCCAGCAGTTCGGGGGGGGTGACCGGGGAGCTGTTTTTT	CASSSGGVTGELFF
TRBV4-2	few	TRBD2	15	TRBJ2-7	TGTGCCAGCAGCCAAGGACTAGCGGGCTCCTACGAGCAGTACTTC	CASSQGLAGSYEQYF
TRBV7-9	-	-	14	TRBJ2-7	TGTGCCAGCAGCTCCGGGACTGCCTCCTACGAGCAGTACTTC	CASSSGTASYEQYF
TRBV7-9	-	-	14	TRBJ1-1	TGTGCCAGCATCTCCATGGGGGCGAACACTGAAGCTTTCTTT	CASISMGANTEAFF
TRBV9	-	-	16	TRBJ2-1	TGTGCCAGCAGCTCTTTCAGCGCCTTTTCCTACAATGAGCAGTTCTTC	CASSSFSAFSYNEQFF
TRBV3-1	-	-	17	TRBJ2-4	TGTGCCAGCAGCCTTGGGTCTGTAGCTCTAGCCAAAAACATTCAGTACTTC	CASSLGSVALAKNIQYF
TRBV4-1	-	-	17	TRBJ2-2	TGCGCCAGCAGCTCTCCAAGGGGGATGTCGGACACCGGGGAGCTGTTTTTT	CASSSPRGMSDTGELFF
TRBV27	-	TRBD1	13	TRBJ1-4	TGTGCCAGCAGGGGGACAGTTAATGAAAAACTGTTTTTT	CASRGTVNEKLFF
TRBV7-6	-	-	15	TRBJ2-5	TGTGCCAGCAGCCCCTTACAGGTCCCTCAAGAGACCCAGTACTTC	CASSPLQVPQETQYF
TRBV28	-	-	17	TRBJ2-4	TGTGCCAGCAGTTTAAGGAGACAGACCATAGCCAAAAACATTCAGTACTTC	CASSLRRQTIAKNIQYF
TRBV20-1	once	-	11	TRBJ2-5	TGCAGTGCTGGCGACGAGGGGACCCAGTACTTC	CSAGDEGTQYF
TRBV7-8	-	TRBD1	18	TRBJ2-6	TGTGCCAGCAGCCTCCCCGGGACAGGTAGCTCTGGGGCCAACGTCCTGACTTTC	CASSLPGTGSSGANVLTF
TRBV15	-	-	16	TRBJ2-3	TGTGCCACCAGCAGAGTAGGGAGTATGGGGTCAGATACGCAGTATTTT	CATSRVGSMGSDTQYF
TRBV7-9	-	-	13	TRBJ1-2	TGTGCCAGCAGCCCCGGACTTAACTATGGCTACACCTTC	CASSPGLNYGYTF
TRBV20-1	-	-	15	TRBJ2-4	TGCAGTGCTAGATCACAGAATCTAGCCAAAAACATTCAGTACTTC	CSARSQNLAKNIQYF
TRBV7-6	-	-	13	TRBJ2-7	TGTGCCAGCAGCTTAAGGCCGGACTACGAGCAGTACTTC	CASSLRPDYEQYF
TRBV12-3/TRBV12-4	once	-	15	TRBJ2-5	TGTGCCAGCAGTTTATTTTCGGCCACAGGGGAGACCCAGTACTTC	CASSLFSATGETQYF
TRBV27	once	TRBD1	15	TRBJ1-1	TGTGCCAGCAGTTTAACGGGGACAGGGCGGACTGAAGCTTTCTTT	CASSLTGTGRTEAFF
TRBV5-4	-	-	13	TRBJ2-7	TGTGCCAGCAGCTTGGAGGGGATCCACGAGCAGTACTTC	CASSLEGIHEQYF
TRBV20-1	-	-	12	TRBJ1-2	TGCAGTGCTAGATCCGGGGAACTAGGCTACACCTTC	CSARSGELGYTF
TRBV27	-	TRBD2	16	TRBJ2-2	TGTGGTAATCCCAGTCCGCTAGCGGGGAACACCGGGGAGCTGTTTTTT	CGNPSPLAGNTGELFF
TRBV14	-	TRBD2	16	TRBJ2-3	TGTGCCAGCAGCCAGACAGCGGGGGGAATCTTAGATACGCAGTATTTT	CASSQTAGGILDTQYF
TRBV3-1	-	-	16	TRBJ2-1	TGTGCCAGCAGCCAAGAGGGTGACAGGACCTACAATGAGCAGTTCTTC	CASSQEGDRTYNEQFF
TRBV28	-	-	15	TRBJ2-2	TGTGCCAGCAGTTTAATAAAAGGGAACGCCGGGGAGCTGTTTTTT	CASSLIKGNAGELFF
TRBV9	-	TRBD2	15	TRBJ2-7	TGTGCCAGCAGCGTCGGGACTAGCGCGAACCGGGAGCAGTACTTC	CASSVGTSANREQYF
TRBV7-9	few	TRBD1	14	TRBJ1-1	TGTGCCAGCAGCTTAGCGGGACAGGGAACTGAAGCTTTCTTT	CASSLAGQGTEAFF
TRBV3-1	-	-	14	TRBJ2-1	TGTGCCAGCAGCTCCCCAGACTCTAGGGATGAGCAGTTCTTC	CASSSPDSRDEQFF